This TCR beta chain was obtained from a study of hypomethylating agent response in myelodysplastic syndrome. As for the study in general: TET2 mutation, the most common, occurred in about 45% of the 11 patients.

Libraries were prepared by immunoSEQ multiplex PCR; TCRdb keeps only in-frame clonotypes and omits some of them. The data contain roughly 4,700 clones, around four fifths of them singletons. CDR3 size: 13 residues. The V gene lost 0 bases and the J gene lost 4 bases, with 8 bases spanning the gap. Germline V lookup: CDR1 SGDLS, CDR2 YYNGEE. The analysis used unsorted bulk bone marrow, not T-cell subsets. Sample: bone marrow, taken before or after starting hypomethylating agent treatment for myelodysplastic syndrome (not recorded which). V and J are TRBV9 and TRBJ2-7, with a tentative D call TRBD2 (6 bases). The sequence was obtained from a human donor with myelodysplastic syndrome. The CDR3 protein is CASSVASEYEQYF. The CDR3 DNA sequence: TGTGCCAGCAGCGTAGCTAGCGAATACGAGCAGTACTTC. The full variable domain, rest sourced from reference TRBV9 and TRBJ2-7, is DSGVTQTPKHLITATGQRVTLRCSPRSGDLSVYWYQQSLDQGLQFLIQYYNGEERAKGNILERFSAQQFPDLHSELNLSSLELGDSALYFCASSVASEYEQYFGPGTRLTVT.